This T cell receptor (beta chain) comes out of a study of blood T cell repertoires in COVID-19. Study as a whole: COVID-19 samples collected from the United States, Italy and Spain covered acute and convalescent phases. Nucleic acid was either cDNA or gDNA, and it came from T cells, B-cell-depleted T cells, or PBMCs.

Source study methods: Amplification of reference gene primers provided the estimated nucleated cell counts. Data came from immunoSEQ multiplex PCR; TCRdb stores just in-frame clones and leaves some out. V and J calls and clone size are as listed in that table; D and trimming were resolved from the DNA. The sample holds about 190,000 clones; roughly 73% are singletons and the top ten take about 2.8%. The CDR3 length is 11 residues. Trimming pared 5 bases from V and 7 bases from J, leaving 8 bases between. Germline-derived CDR1 and CDR2 are SGHTA and FQGNSA. Material for sequencing was peripheral blood. The chain employs TRBV7-2 and TRBJ1-1; perhaps TRBD1 as D (5 bases). The sequence came from a woman older than 75 with active or convalescent COVID-19. The CDR3 DNA reads as TGTGCCAGCAGCCGGGGGTTTGAAGCTTTCTTT. It translates to CASSRGFEAFF.